Listed here is a single T cell receptor beta chain. Its antigen is undetermined. Germline values: CDR1 DFQATT, CDR2 SNEGSKA (reference sequence). This CDR3 has 13 amino acids. This sample is part of a study of T cells expressing NK-cell markers. The wider study: Source material for TCR beta repertoires consisted of sorted CD3+CD56+NKG2C+, CD3+CD56+NKG2C- and CD3+CD56-NKG2C+ T cells.

Using the 5' RACE reads, TCRdb records one entry per CDR3 protein without DNA. The sample has about 460,000 distinct CDR3 sequences, and its top ten clones hold approximately 1.4%. Study results and limitations: NKG2C+ dominant clonotypes from about 6 donors made up roughly 1.0-7.5% of CD8+ T cells.

V and J are TRBV20-1 and TRBJ2-1. The sequencing sample was made of blood T cells: a sorted CD56 or NKG2C T cell subset, CD4+ or CD8+ T cells, or bulk PBMC T cells (not recorded which). This clonotype originated in a woman between 50 and 59 years old in good health. The CDR3 loop is CSARRRILNEQFF.